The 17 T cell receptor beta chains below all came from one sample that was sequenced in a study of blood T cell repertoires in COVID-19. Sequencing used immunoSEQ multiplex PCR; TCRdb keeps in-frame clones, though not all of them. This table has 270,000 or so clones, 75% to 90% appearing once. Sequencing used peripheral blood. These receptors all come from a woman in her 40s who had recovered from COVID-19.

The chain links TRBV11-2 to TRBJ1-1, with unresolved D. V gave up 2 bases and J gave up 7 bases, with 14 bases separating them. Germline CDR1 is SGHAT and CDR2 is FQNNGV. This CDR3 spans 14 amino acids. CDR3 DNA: TGTGCCAGCAGCTTAAGTACGATTTACAGTGAAGCTTTCTTT. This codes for CASSLSTIYSEAFF.

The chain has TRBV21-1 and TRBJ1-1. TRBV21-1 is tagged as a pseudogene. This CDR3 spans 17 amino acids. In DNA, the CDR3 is TGTGCCAGCAGCAAAGGCGGAGGGGCGGGCGTCTACGTTGAAGCTTTCTTT. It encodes CASSKGGGAGVYVEAFF.

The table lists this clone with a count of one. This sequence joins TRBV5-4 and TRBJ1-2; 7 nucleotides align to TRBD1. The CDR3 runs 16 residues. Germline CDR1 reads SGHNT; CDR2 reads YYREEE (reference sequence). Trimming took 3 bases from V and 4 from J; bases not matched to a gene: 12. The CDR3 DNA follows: TGTGCCAGCAGCTCCGGGACAGACTCATCTCCCTATGGCTACACCTTC. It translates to CASSSGTDSSPYGYTF.

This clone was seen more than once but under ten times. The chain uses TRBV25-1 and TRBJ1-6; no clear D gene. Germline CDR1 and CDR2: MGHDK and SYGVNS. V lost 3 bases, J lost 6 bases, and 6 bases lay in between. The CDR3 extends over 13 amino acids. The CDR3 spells CASSEAFNSPLHF. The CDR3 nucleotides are TGTGCCAGCAGTGAGGCTTTTAATTCACCCCTCCACTTT.

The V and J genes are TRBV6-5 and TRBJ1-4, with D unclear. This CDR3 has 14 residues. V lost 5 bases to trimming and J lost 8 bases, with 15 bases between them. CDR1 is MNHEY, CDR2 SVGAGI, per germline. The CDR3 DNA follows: TGTGCCAGCAGTCAGGAGGGTTTGGGCGAAAAACTGTTTTTT. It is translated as CASSQEGLGEKLFF.

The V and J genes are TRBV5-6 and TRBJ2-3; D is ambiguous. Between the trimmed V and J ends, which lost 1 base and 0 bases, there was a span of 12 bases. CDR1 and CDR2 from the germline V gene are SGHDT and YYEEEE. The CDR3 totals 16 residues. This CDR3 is CASSLRGVYSTDTQYF. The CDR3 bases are TGTGCCAGCAGCTTGAGAGGCGTCTACAGCACAGATACGCAGTATTTT.

The CDR3 sequence: CASKKGLHSSYEQYV. In DNA form, the CDR3 reads TGTGCCAGTAAGAAAGGACTACACAGCTCCTACGAGCAGTACGTC. The genes are TRBV6-5 and TRBJ2-7; weak D call: TRBD2 (6 bases). Germline V gene sequence: CDR1 MNHEY, CDR2 SVGAGI. This CDR3 has 15 amino acids. Trimming removed 9 bases at V and 0 bases at J, with 18 bases between.

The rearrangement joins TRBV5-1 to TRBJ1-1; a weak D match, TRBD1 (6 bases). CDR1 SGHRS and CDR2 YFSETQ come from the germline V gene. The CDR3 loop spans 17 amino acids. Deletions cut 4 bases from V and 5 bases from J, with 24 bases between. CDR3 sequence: CASSRNRVSGRETEAFF. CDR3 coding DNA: TGCGCCAGCAGCCGCAACAGGGTTTCGGGGAGGGAAACTGAAGCTTTCTTT.

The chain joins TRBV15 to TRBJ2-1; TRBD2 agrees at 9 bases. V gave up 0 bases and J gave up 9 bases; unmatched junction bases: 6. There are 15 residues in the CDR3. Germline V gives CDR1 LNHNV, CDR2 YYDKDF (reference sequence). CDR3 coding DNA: TGTGCCACCAGCAGAGATCGGCGGGGGGGCGTTGAGCAGTTCTTC. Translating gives CATSRDRRGGVEQFF. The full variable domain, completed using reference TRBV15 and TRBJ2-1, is DAMVIQNPRYQVTQFGKPVTLSCSQTLNHNVMYWYQQKSSQAPKLLFHYYDKDFNNEADTPDNFQSRRPNTSFCFLDIRSPGLGDTAMYLCATSRDRRGGVEQFFGPGTRLTVL.

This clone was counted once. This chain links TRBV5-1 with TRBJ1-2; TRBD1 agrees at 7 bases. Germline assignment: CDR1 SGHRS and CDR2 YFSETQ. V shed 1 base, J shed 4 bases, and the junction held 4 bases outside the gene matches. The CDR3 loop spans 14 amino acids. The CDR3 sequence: CASSLTGEVYGYTF. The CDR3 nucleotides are TGCGCCAGCAGCTTGACAGGGGAGGTCTATGGCTACACCTTC.

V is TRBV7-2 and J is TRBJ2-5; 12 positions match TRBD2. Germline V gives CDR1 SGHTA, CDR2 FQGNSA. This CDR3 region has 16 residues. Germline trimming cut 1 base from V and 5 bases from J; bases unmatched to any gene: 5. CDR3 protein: CASSLGSSGRVETQYF. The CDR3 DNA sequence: TGTGCCAGCAGCTTAGGGTCTAGCGGGAGGGTGGAGACCCAGTACTTC.

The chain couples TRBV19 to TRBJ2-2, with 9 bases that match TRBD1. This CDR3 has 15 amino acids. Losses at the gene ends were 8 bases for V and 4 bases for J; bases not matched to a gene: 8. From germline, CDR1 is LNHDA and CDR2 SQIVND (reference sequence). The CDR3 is CASLQGAGGTGELFF. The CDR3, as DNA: TGTGCCAGTTTACAGGGGGCCGGGGGCACCGGGGAGCTGTTTTTT.

The CDR3, as DNA: TGTGCCAGCAGCCCAGGGGCGGTTTCCTGGGTGCAGTTCTTC. Protein product: CASSPGAVSWVQFF. This chain joins TRBV7-9 and TRBJ2-1; possibly TRBD1 for D (6 bases). Trimming pared 5 bases from V and 12 bases from J, leaving 20 bases between. This CDR3 has 14 amino acids. Germline-derived CDR1 and CDR2 are SEHNR and FQNEAQ (reference sequence).

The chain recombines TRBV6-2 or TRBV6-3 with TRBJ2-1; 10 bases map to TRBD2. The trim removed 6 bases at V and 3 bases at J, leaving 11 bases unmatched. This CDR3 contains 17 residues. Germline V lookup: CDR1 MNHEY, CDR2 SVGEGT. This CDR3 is CASSDHRTSGNYNEQFF. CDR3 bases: TGTGCCAGCAGCGACCATCGTACTAGCGGGAACTACAATGAGCAGTTCTTC.

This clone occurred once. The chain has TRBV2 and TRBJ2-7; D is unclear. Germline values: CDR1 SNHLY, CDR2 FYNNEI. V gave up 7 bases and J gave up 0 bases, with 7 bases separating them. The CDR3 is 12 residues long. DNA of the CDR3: TGTGCCAGCACCGAACTCTCCTACGAGCAGTACTTC. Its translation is CASTELSYEQYF.

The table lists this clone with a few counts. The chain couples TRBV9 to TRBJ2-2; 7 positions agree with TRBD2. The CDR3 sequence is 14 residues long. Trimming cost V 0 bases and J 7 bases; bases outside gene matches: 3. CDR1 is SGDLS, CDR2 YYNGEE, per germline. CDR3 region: CASSVEAGNGELFF. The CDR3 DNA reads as TGTGCCAGCAGCGTAGAAGCGGGGAACGGGGAGCTGTTTTTT.

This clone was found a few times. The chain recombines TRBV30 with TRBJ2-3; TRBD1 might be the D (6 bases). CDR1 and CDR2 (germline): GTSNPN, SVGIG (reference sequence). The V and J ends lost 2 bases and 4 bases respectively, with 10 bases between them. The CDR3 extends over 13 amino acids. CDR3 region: CAWSPKGADTQYF. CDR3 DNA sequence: TGTGCCTGGAGTCCAAAGGGGGCAGATACGCAGTATTTT.